Listed here are 18 T cell receptor beta chains from one sample, sequenced in a study of Ad26.COV2.S vaccination and SARS-CoV-2 variants. As to treatment: roughly 18 received Ad26.COV2.S at low or high dose, single or two shots; 5 received placebo; per-sample allocation not given. Sampling occurred on day 63 after the first vaccine or placebo injection. TCRdb's copy holds only in-frame clones and misses some; the assay was immunoSEQ multiplex PCR. The sample includes roughly 350,000 clones, 65% to 90% of them seen just once. Specimen: peripheral blood, collected in a trial of Ad26.COV2.S vaccine versus placebo. These receptors were taken from a person aged 18-60 years who received the Ad26.COV2.S COVID-19 vaccine or a placebo.

This clone has just a few counts. V usage is TRBV7-8 and J usage is TRBJ1-4, with TRBD1 as a possible D gene (5 bases). With 5 bases removed from V and 4 bases from J, the gap between germline ends came to 8 bases. Germline V gene data show CDR1 as SGHVS and CDR2 as FQNEAQ. CDR3 length equals 13 residues. The CDR3 sequence: CASSRGGNEKLFF. Written as DNA, the CDR3 is TGTGCCAGCAGCCGGGGCGGTAATGAAAAACTGTTTTTT.

This clone was detected only once. The CDR3 bases are TGTGCCAGCAGTTTAGTTCGGGGCTACGAGCAGTACTTC. Translating it yields CASSLVRGYEQYF. V is TRBV27 and J is TRBJ2-7, with D maybe TRBD2 (5 bases). The CDR3 runs to 13 residues. Trimming pared 2 bases from V and 3 bases from J, leaving 8 bases between. Germline assignment: CDR1 MNHEY and CDR2 SMNVEV (reference sequence).

This clone was observed a handful of times. The chain combines TRBV30 with TRBJ1-6; tentative D call: TRBD1 (5 bases). Germline V CDR1 and CDR2: GTSNPN, SVGIG (reference sequence). The CDR3 spans 13 residues. Trimming left V 2 bases short and J 11 bases short, with 13 bases between. The DNA for the CDR3 is TGTGCCTGGAGTCCTTCCGAGGGGACACCCCTCCACTTT. As protein: CAWSPSEGTPLHF.

This clone showed up just once. The chain has TRBV5-4 and TRBJ1-2; D gene unclear. The V gene's germline CDR1 is SGHNT and CDR2 YYREEE (reference sequence). The length of the CDR3 is 15 residues. The V gene lost 1 base and the J gene lost 2 bases, with 12 bases spanning the gap. CDR3 sequence (DNA): TGTGCCAGCAGCTTGTCCGGGGTCGGCAACTATGGCTACACCTTC. This gives the protein CASSLSGVGNYGYTF.

The chain uses TRBV6-6 and TRBJ2-7, with D maybe TRBD2 (6 bases). Germline V gene sequence: CDR1 MNHNY, CDR2 SVGAGI (reference sequence). Trimming stripped 2 bases from V and 1 base from J, with 15 bases between. This CDR3 contains 16 residues. The CDR3 reads CASSYGSGSFSYEQYF. The CDR3 nucleotides read TGTGCCAGCAGTTACGGTAGCGGTTCATTTTCCTACGAGCAGTACTTC.

The chain joins TRBV7-2 to TRBJ2-5; 12 bases are a match to TRBD1. The CDR3 runs to 16 residues. CDR1 and CDR2 from the germline V gene are SGHTA and FQGNSA. Germline trimming cut 1 base from V and 4 bases from J; bases unmatched to any gene: 4. CDR3: CASSLGGTGGRETQYF. Here the CDR3 DNA reads TGTGCCAGCAGCTTAGGCGGGACAGGGGGCCGAGAGACCCAGTACTTC.

This clone was recorded only once. The chain employs TRBV24-1 and TRBJ1-5; D is unclear. The germline V gene encodes CDR1 KGHDR and CDR2 SFDVKD. The germline V and J ends were trimmed by 9 bases and 0 bases, with 11 bases remaining between them. This CDR3 region has 14 residues. The CDR3 nucleotides read TGTGCCACCGTTCAAGACCATAGCAATCAGCCCCAGCATTTT. Translated: CATVQDHSNQPQHF.

The rearrangement uses TRBV20-1 and TRBJ2-7, with D perhaps matching TRBD1 or TRBD2 (5 bases each). The CDR3 spans 11 residues. Germline lookup yields CDR1 DFQATT and CDR2 SNEGSKA (reference sequence). CDR3 in amino acids: CRVGDSYEQYF. CDR3 nucleotides: TGCAGGGTGGGGGATTCATACGAGCAGTACTTC.

This clone was counted a single time. The chain carries TRBV9 and TRBJ2-5; D call uncertain. The CDR3 has 14 amino acids. From germline, CDR1 is SGDLS and CDR2 YYNGEE. Trimming left V 7 bases short and J 2 bases short, with 15 bases between. CDR3 sequence (DNA): TGTGCCAGCGTAGGTTCCTCGTTTCAAGAGACCCAGTACTTC. Protein sequence: CASVGSSFQETQYF.

CDR3 nucleotides: TGTGCCAGCAGTATAACTAGCGTCGAGCAGTACTTC. This sequence encodes CASSITSVEQYF. The chain joins TRBV28 to TRBJ2-7, with TRBD2 matching over 7 bases. The CDR3 totals 12 residues. The germline gives CDR1 MDHEN, CDR2 SYDVKM. With V trimmed by 5 bases and J by 6 bases, 4 bases remained unmatched.

CDR3 sequence: CSVEDSTEGNTIYF. For the CDR3, the DNA is TGCAGCGTTGAAGACTCGACAGAAGGAAACACCATATATTTT. The rearrangement links TRBV29-1 to TRBJ1-3; TRBD1 is a possible D gene (5 bases). The ends were cut back, 0 bases at V and 4 bases at J, with 10 bases in the middle. The CDR3 has 14 residues. Germline values: CDR1 SQVTM, CDR2 ANQGSEA.

This sequence joins TRBV9 and TRBJ2-1; D is uncertain. V was pared by 0 bases and J by 1 base, with 11 bases between. Germline V gene lookup returns CDR1 SGDLS and CDR2 YYNGEE. This CDR3 spans 16 amino acids. CDR3 protein: CASSVEGRRSYNEQFF. For the CDR3, the DNA is TGTGCCAGCAGCGTAGAGGGCCGTCGGTCCTACAATGAGCAGTTCTTC.

The CDR3 sequence: CAIWTGAGGYTF. The DNA of the CDR3 is TGTGCCATTTGGACAGGGGCGGGTGGCTACACCTTC. The chain couples TRBV10-3 to TRBJ1-2, with TRBD1 matching over 9 bases. Per the germline V gene, CDR1 is ENHRY and CDR2 is SYGVKD. J was trimmed by 7 bases and V by 9 bases; bases with no gene match: 6. This CDR3 spans 12 amino acids.

The V gene is TRBV5-5, the J gene TRBJ1-6, with D possibly TRBD1 on 6 matching bases. The CDR3 runs to 15 residues. Germline V CDR1 and CDR2: SGHKS, YYEKEE (reference sequence). Trimming left V 0 bases short and J 6 bases short, with 10 bases between. CDR3 region: CASSLEQGFNSPLHF. For the CDR3, the DNA is TGTGCCAGCAGCTTGGAACAGGGCTTTAATTCACCCCTCCACTTT. Full variable domain (rest looked up from reference TRBV5-5 and TRBJ1-6): DAGVTQSPTHLIKTRGQQVTLRCSPISGHKSVSWYQQVLGQGPQFIFQYYEKEERGRGNFPDRFSARQFPNYSSELNVNALLLGDSALYLCASSLEQGFNSPLHFGNGTRLTVT.

The chain recombines TRBV7-2 with TRBJ2-4; D is uncertain. This CDR3 is built from 15 residues. Trimming stripped 1 base from V and 4 bases from J, with 11 bases between. The V gene's germline CDR1 is SGHTA and CDR2 FQGNSA. DNA of the CDR3: TGTGCCAGCAGCTTAGAAGGCCCTTCGAAAAACATTCAGTACTTC. It encodes CASSLEGPSKNIQYF.

The rearrangement joins TRBV7-2 to TRBJ1-1, with a weak D call TRBD1 (5 bases). The CDR3 consists of 14 residues. V was trimmed by 4 bases and J by 10 bases, leaving 19 bases between them. The germline V gene has CDR1 SGHTA and CDR2 FQGNSA. The CDR3 DNA sequence: TGTGCCAGCAGCTCCTTTGGAACAGGTATTCGAGCTTTCTTT. As protein: CASSSFGTGIRAFF.

V and J are TRBV24-1 and TRBJ2-3, with 9 nucleotides matching TRBD2. Unmatched junction bases numbered 3, after V lost 5 bases and J lost 1 base. Germline CDR1 KGHDR, CDR2 SFDVKD. This CDR3 has 15 amino acids. This CDR3 reads CATSGLAGGTDTQYF. Written as DNA, the CDR3 is TGTGCCACCAGTGGATTAGCGGGGGGCACAGATACGCAGTATTTT.

The rearrangement joins TRBV3-1 (or the pseudogene TRBV3-2) to TRBJ1-1; D is perhaps TRBD1 (5 bases). V shed 4 bases and J shed 7 bases, with 22 bases lying between them. Per the germline V gene, CDR1 is LGHDT and CDR2 is YNNKEL (reference sequence). The CDR3 is 16 residues long. Written as DNA, the CDR3 is TGTGCCAGCAGCCCGGCTTGGGGCAGGGAGCGAGATGAAGCTTTCTTT. Translated, it gives CASSPAWGRERDEAFF.